The 7 T cell receptor beta chains listed next were all sequenced from one sample in a study of Graves' ophthalmopathy and Graves' hyperthyroidism. Amplification from RNA transcripts yielded the TCR beta CDR3 regions. HTBI primers served in a first-round RT-PCR, which a second-round multiplex PCR followed. TCRdb reprocessed the multiplex PCR reads via MiXCR and lists one record per CDR3 protein. Here the sample spans a few hundred thousand distinct CDR3 sequences, 15% to 20% being singletons. Sequences were obtained from peripheral blood. Receptors originate from an adult man with Graves' ophthalmopathy.

This clonotype was picked up many times. This chain links TRBV5-1 with TRBJ1-1; D ambiguous. The germline gives CDR1 SGHRS, CDR2 YFSETQ. V gave up 0 bases and J gave up 1 base, with 4 bases separating them. This CDR3 spans 13 amino acids. The CDR3, as DNA: TGCGCCAGCAGCTTGGACCAGAACACTGAAGCTTTCTTT. It translates to CASSLDQNTEAFF.

Many counts were recorded for this clonotype. The chain combines TRBV10-3 with TRBJ2-7, with 8 nucleotides matching TRBD1. J lost 6 bases, V lost 2 bases, and 6 bases had no gene match. The CDR3 length is 14 residues. The germline V gene has CDR1 ENHRY and CDR2 SYGVKD. Here the CDR3 reads CAISEDRGFSEQYF. The CDR3 region has the DNA TGTGCCATCAGTGAGGACAGGGGTTTTTCCGAGCAGTACTTC.

This clonotype was observed many times. The chain recombines TRBV30 with TRBJ2-7; D gene uncertain. V was clipped by 2 bases and J by 0 bases, with 5 bases between them. The CDR3 has 12 residues. Germline lookup yields CDR1 GTSNPN and CDR2 SVGIG (reference sequence). The CDR3 spells CAWSPGSYEQYF. CDR3 nucleotides: TGTGCCTGGAGTCCCGGCTCCTACGAGCAGTACTTC.

The CDR3 nucleotides read TGTGCCAGCAGTGCGGCGGGCCGGGAGGGGACCCAGTACTTC. It is translated as CASSAAGREGTQYF. The chain joins TRBV6-1 to TRBJ2-5; 8 positions match TRBD2. There are 14 residues in the CDR3. The germline gives CDR1 MNHNS, CDR2 SASEGT. Trimming took 4 bases from V and 7 from J; bases not matched to a gene: 8.

This clonotype was observed many times. The rearrangement uses TRBV28 and TRBJ2-2, with D maybe TRBD2 (7 bases). This CDR3 has 17 residues. The V and J ends lost 6 bases and 3 bases respectively, with 20 bases between them. Germline CDR1 is MDHEN and CDR2 is SYDVKM. CDR3 DNA sequence: TGTGCCAGCAGCCTTACCTTAGGGGGGGCTGACACCGGGGAGCTGTTTTTT. It specifies CASSLTLGGADTGELFF.

In its sample, this clonotype was seen many times. V and J are TRBV29-1 and TRBJ1-2; 7 positions agree with TRBD1. This CDR3 is built from 12 residues. Trimming at V came to 4 bases and at J to 2 bases, leaving 1 base not matched to a gene. Germline CDR1 SQVTM, CDR2 ANQGSEA. CDR3 in DNA: TGCAGCGTTGTGACAGGGAACTATGGCTACACCTTC. Amino acids: CSVVTGNYGYTF.

This clonotype was counted many times. The V gene is TRBV7-2, the J gene TRBJ2-2, with D perhaps matching TRBD2 (5 bases). CDR1 is SGHTA and CDR2 is FQGNSA in the germline V gene. The CDR3 has 15 amino acids. Trimming cost V 2 bases and J 1 base, with 8 bases left between them. This CDR3 reads CASSLSLVNTGELFF. The CDR3 DNA reads as TGTGCCAGCAGCTTATCACTAGTGAACACCGGGGAGCTGTTTTTT.